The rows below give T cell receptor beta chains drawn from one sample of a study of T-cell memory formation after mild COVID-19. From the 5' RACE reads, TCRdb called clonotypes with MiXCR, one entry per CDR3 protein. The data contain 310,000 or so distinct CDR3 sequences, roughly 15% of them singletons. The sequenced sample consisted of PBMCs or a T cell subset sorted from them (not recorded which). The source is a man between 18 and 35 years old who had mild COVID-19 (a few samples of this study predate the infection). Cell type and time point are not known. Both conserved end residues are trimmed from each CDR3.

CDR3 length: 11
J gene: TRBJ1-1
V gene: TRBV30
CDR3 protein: AWTRSGGTEAF

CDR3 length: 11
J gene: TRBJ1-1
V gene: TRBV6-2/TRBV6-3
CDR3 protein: ASITEPNTEAF

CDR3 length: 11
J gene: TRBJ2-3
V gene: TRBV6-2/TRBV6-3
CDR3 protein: ASNNAGSDTQY

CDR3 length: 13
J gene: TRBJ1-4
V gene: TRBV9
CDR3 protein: ASSVEGQGNEKLF

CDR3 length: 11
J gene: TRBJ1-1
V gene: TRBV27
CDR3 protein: ASSLRWSYWAF

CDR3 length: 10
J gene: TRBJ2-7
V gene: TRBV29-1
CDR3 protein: SVERGSYEQY

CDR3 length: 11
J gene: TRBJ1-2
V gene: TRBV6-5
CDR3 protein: ASSPGSYYGYT

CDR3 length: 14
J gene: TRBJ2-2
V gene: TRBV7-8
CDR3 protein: ASSSVGTSNTGELF

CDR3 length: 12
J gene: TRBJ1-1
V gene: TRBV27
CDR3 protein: ASSFSGGETEAF

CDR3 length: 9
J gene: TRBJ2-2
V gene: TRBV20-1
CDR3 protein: RAGGAGELF